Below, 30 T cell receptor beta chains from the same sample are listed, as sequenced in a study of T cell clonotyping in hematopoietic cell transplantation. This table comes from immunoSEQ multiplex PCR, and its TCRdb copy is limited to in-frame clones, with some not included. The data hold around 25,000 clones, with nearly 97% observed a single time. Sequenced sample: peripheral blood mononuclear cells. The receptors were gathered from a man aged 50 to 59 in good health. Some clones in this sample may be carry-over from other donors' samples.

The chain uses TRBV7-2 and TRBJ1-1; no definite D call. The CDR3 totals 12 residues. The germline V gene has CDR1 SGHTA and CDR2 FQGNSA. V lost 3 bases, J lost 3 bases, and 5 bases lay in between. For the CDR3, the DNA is TGTGCCAGCAGCTTCGGATACACTGAAGCTTTCTTT. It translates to CASSFGYTEAFF. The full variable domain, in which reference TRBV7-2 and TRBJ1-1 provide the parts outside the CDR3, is GAGVSQSPSNKVTEKGKDVELRCDPISGHTALYWYRQSLGQGLEFLIYFQGNSAPDKSGLPSDRFSAERTGGSVSTLTIQRTQQEDSAVYLCASSFGYTEAFFGQGTRLTVV.

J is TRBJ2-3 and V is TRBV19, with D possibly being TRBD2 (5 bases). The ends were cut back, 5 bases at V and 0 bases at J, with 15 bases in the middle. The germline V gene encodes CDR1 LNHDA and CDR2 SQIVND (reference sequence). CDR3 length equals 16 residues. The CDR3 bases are TGTGCCAGTAGTCTTCCACTAGGAGCCAGCACAGATACGCAGTATTTT. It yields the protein CASSLPLGASTDTQYF.

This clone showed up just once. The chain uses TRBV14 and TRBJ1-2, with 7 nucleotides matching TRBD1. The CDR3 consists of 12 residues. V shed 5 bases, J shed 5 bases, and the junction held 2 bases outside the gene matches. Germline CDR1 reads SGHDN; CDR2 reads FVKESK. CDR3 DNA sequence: TGTGCCAGCAGCAACAGGGGTTATGGCTACACCTTC. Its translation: CASSNRGYGYTF.

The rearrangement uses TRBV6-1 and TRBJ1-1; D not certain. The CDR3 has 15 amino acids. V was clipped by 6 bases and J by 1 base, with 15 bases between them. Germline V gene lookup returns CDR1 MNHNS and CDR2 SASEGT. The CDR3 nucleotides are TGTGCCAGCAGGGCCCAGGCAGGAGCGAACACTGAAGCTTTCTTT. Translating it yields CASRAQAGANTEAFF.

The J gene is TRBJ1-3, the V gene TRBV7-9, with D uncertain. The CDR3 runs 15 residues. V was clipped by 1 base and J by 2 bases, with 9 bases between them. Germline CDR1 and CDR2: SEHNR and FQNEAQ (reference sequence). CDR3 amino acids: CASSLVQGTGNTIYF. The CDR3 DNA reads TGTGCCAGCAGCTTAGTGCAAGGGACTGGAAACACCATATATTTT.

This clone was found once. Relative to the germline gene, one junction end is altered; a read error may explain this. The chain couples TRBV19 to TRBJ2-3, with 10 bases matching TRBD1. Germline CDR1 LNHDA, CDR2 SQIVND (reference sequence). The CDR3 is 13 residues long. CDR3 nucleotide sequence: TGTGCCAGTAGTCTTTCAAGACAGGGGGCGCCTAATTTT. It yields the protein CASSLSRQGAPNF.

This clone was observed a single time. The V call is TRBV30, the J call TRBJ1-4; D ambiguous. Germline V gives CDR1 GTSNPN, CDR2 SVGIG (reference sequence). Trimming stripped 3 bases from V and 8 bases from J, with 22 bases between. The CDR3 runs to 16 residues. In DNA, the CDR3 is TGTGCCTGGAGCGATCGGGCGGCCGCACCGGGGGAAAAACTGTTTTTT. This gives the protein CAWSDRAAAPGEKLFF.

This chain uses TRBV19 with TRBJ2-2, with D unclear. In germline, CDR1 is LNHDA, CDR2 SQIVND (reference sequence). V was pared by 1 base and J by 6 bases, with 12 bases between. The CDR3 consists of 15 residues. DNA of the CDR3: TGTGCCAGTAGTATAGCTGGGTCACCCCCCGGGGAGCTGTTTTTT. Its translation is CASSIAGSPPGELFF. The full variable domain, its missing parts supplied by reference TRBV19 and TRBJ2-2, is DGGITQSPKYLFRKEGQNVTLSCEQNLNHDAMYWYRQDPGQGLRLIYYSQIVNDFQKGDIAEGYSVSREKKESFPLTVTSAQKNPTAFYLCASSIAGSPPGELFFGEGSRLTVL.

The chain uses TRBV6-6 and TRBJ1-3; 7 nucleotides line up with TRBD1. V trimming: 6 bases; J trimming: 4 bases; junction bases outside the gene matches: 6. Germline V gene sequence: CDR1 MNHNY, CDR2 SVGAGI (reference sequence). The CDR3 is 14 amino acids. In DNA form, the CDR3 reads TGTGCCAGCAGACCGGGACAGAGGGGAAACACCATATATTTT. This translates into CASRPGQRGNTIYF.

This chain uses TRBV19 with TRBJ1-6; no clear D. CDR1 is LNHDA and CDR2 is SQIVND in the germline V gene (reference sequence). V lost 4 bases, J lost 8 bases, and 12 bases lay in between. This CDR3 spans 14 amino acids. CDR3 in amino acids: CASSRRRDDSPLHF. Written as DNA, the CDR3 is TGTGCCAGTAGTAGGAGAAGAGATGATTCACCCCTCCACTTT.

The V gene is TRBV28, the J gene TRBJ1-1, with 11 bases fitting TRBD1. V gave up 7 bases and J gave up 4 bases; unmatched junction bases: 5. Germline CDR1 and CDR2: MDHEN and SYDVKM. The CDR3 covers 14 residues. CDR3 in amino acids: CASTTGTGGTEAFF. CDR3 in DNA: TGTGCCAGCACCACCGGGACAGGGGGCACTGAAGCTTTCTTT.

The CDR3 protein is CASSDVGGGADTQYF. CDR3 sequence (DNA): TGTGCCAGCAGTGATGTTGGCGGGGGGGCAGATACGCAGTATTTT. The rearrangement links TRBV2 to TRBJ2-3; 9 bases are a match to TRBD2. Germline V CDR1 and CDR2: SNHLY, FYNNEI. This CDR3 has 15 residues. V lost 3 bases, J lost 4 bases, and 5 bases stayed unmatched.

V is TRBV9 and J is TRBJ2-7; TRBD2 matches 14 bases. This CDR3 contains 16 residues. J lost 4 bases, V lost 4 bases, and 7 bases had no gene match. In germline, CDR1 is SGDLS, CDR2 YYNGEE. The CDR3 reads CASSSGTSGSLYEQYF. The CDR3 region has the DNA TGTGCCAGCAGCTCCGGGACTAGCGGGAGCTTATACGAGCAGTACTTC.

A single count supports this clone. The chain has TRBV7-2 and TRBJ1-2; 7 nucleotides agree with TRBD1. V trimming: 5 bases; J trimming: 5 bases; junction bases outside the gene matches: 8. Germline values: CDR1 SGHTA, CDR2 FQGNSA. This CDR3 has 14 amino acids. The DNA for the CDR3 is TGTGCCAGCAGCGCTTGGACAGGTGGTTATGGCTACACCTTC. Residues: CASSAWTGGYGYTF.

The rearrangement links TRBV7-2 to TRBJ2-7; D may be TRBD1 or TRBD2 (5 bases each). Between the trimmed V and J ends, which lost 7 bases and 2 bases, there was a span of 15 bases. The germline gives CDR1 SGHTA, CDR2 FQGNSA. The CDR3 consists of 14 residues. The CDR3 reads CASTTMGTPYEQYF. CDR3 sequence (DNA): TGTGCCAGCACAACCATGGGGACCCCCTACGAGCAGTACTTC.

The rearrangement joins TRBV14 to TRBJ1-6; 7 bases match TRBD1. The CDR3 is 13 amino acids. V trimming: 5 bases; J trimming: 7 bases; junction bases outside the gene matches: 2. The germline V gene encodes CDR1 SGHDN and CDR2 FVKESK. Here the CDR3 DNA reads TGTGCCAGCAGCTGGGACAGCAATTCACCCCTCCACTTT. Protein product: CASSWDSNSPLHF. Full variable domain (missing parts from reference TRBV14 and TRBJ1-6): EAGVTQFPSHSVIEKGQTVTLRCDPISGHDNLYWYRRVMGKEIKFLLHFVKESKQDESGMPNNRFLAERTGGTYSTLKVQPAELEDSGVYFCASSWDSNSPLHFGNGTRLTVT.

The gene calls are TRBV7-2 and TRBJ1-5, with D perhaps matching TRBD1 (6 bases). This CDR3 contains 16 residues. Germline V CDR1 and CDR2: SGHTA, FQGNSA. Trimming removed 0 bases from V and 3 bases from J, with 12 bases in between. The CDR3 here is CASSLAPQGTNQPQHF. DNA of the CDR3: TGTGCCAGCAGCTTAGCTCCACAGGGTACCAATCAGCCCCAGCATTTT.

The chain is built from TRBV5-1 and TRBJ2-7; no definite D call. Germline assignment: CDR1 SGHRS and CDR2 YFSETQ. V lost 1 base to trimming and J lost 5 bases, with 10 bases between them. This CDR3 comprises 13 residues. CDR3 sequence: CASSLRPTNEQYF. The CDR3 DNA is TGCGCCAGCAGCTTGAGGCCGACGAACGAGCAGTACTTC.

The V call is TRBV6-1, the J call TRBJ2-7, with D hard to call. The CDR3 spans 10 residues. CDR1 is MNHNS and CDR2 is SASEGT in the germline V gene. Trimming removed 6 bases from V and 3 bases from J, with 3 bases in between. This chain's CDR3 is CASRNYEQYF. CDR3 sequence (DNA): TGTGCCAGCAGGAACTACGAGCAGTACTTC.

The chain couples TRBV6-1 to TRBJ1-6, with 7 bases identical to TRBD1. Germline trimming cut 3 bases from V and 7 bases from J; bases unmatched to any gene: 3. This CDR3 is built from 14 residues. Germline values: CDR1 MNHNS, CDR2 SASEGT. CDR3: CASSEQGGNSPLHF. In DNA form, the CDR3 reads TGTGCCAGCAGTGAGCAGGGGGGGAATTCACCCCTCCACTTT.

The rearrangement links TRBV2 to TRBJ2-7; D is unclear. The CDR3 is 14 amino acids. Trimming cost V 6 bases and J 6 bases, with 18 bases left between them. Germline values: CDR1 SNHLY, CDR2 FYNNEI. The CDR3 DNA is TGTGCCAGCAGCCTATTAACAGTGTATCTCGAGCAGTACTTC. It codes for CASSLLTVYLEQYF.

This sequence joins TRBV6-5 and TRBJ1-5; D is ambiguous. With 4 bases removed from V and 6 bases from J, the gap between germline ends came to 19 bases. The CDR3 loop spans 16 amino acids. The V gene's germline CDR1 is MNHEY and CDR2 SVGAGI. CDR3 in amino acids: CASSSTPREYGQPQHF. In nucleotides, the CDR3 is TGTGCCAGCAGTTCTACCCCCCGGGAGTATGGTCAGCCCCAGCATTTT.

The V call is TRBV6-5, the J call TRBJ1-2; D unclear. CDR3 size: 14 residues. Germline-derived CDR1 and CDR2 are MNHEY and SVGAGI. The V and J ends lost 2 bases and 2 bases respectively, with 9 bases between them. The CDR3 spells CASSYGRTNYGYTF. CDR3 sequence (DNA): TGTGCCAGCAGTTACGGCAGGACCAACTATGGCTACACCTTC.

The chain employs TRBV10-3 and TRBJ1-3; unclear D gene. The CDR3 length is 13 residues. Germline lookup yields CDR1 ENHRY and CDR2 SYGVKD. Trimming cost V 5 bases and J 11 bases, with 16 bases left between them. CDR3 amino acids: CAISQRAEQAIYF. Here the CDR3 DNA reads TGTGCCATCAGTCAGAGGGCGGAGCAAGCCATATATTTT.

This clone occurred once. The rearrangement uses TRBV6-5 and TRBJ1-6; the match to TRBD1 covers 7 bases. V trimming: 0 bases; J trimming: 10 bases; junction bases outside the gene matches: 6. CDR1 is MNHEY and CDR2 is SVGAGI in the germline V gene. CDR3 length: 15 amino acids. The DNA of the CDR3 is TGTGCCAGCAGTTACTCCTGGCAGGGGGAATCACCCCTCCACTTT. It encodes CASSYSWQGESPLHF.

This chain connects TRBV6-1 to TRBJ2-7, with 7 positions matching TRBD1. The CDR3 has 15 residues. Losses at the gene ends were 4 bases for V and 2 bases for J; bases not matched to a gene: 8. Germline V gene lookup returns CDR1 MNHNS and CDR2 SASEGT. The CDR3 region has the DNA TGTGCCAGCAGTGCCGCCGGGACAGCGGCCTACGAGCAGTACTTC. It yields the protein CASSAAGTAAYEQYF.

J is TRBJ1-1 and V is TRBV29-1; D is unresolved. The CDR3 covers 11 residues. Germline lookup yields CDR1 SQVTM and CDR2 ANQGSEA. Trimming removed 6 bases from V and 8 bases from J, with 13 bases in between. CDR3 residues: CSVFKSIEAFF. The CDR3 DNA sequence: TGCAGCGTATTTAAATCTATCGAAGCTTTCTTT.

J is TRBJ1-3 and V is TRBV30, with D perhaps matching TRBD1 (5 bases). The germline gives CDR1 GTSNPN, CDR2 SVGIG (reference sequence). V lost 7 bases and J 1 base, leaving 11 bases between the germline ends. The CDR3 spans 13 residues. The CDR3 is CAYGRGSGNTIYF. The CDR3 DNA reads TGTGCCTACGGAAGGGGTTCTGGAAACACCATATATTTT.

The chain's CDR3 is CASAPLGVNQPQHF. The CDR3, as DNA: TGTGCCAGCGCCCCGTTGGGAGTCAATCAGCCCCAGCATTTT. The J gene is TRBJ1-5, the V gene TRBV2; no clear D. There are 14 residues in the CDR3. Trimming shortened V by 8 bases and J by 3 bases, and 14 bases separated the two germline ends. Germline CDR1 reads SNHLY; CDR2 reads FYNNEI.

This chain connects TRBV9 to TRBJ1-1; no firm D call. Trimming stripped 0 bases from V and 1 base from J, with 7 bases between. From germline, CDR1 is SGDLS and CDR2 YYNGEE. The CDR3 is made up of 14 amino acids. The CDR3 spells CASSVAPQNTEAFF. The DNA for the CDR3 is TGTGCCAGCAGCGTAGCTCCCCAGAACACTGAAGCTTTCTTT.